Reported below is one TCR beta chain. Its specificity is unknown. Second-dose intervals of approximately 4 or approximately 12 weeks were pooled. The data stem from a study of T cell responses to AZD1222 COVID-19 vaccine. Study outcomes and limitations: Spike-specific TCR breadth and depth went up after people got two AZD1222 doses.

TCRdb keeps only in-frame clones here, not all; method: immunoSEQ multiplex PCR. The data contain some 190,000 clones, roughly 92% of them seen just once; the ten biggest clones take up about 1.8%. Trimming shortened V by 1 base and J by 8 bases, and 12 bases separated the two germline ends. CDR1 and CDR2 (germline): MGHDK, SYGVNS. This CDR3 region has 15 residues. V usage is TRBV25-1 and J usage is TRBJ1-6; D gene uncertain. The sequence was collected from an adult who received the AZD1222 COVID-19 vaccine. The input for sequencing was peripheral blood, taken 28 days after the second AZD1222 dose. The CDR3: CASSELGSGDSPLHF. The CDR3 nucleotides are TGTGCCAGCAGTGAATTGGGGTCCGGAGATTCACCCCTCCACTTT.